A single sample gave rise to the 29 T cell receptor beta chains below, sequenced in a study of T cells in women clearing cervical HPV infection. The assay was immunoSEQ multiplex PCR, and TCRdb's table has in-frame clones only and misses some. This repertoire includes roughly 20,000 clones. The sample comprised blood buffy coat. These receptors originate from a woman aged 18 to 75 with a cervical HPV16 infection that either progressed to CIN3+ or cleared (not recorded which).

In regard to this clone: The sequenced fragment ends 3 residues before the CDR3 boundary, so the rest is inferred from the germline J gene. The chain has TRBV5-1 and TRBJ1-1, with TRBD1 identical over 9 bases. This CDR3 spans 12 amino acids. Germline CDR1 SGHRS, CDR2 YFSETQ. The CDR3 bases that were read are TGCGCCAGCAGCTGGGGGACAGGGGAA. Protein sequence: CASSWGTGE. The CDR3, in full, reads CASSWGTGEAFF.

A remark on this clone: Sequencing ends 3 residues short of the CDR3 end; the germline J gene provides the rest. The V gene is TRBV20-1, the J gene TRBJ1-2; 11 bases are a match to TRBD1. Germline V gene sequence: CDR1 DFQATT, CDR2 SNEGSKA (reference sequence). CDR3 length: 16 residues. J lost 5 bases, V lost 1 base, and 9 bases had no gene match. The CDR3 bases that were read are TGCAGTGCTAGAGGGATGGGACAGGGGGGATCATATGGC. Protein: CSARGMGQGGSYG. The CDR3 as a whole reads CSARGMGQGGSYGYTF.

For this clone: The CDR3 goes on 3 residues after the read ends, and that part is filled in from the germline J gene. This chain connects TRBV7-9 to TRBJ2-4, with a weak D call TRBD2 (6 bases). V dropped 5 bases and J dropped 8 bases, with 19 bases sitting between them. The germline V gene encodes CDR1 SEHNR and CDR2 FQNEAQ (reference sequence). The CDR3 is 15 amino acids. The CDR3 protein is CASSPTTFKRDIQYF. CDR3 bases read: TGTGCCAGCAGCCCAACAACCTTCAAGCGGGACATT.

Turning to this clone: The read ends 3 residues shy of where the CDR3 ends; the end is completed using the germline J gene. The V call is TRBV5-4, the J call TRBJ1-6; D might be TRBD1 (6 bases). CDR3 length: 15 amino acids. V was shortened by 5 bases and J by 8 bases, with 17 bases between the two germline ends. The germline V gene encodes CDR1 SGHNT and CDR2 YYREEE (reference sequence). Here the CDR3 reads CASSRAGTLDSPLHF. CDR3 bases read: TGTGCCAGCAGTCGCGCCGGGACATTGGATTCACCC. Filled out from reference TRBV5-4 and TRBJ1-6, the complete variable domain reads ETGVTQSPTHLIKTRGQQVTLRCSSQSGHNTVSWYQQALGQGPQFIFQYYREEENGRGNFPPRFSGLQFPNYSSELNVNALELDDSALYLCASSRAGTLDSPLHFGNGTRLTVT.

About this clone: The read terminates 3 residues before the CDR3 end, so the remaining end is supplied by the germline J gene. The chain joins TRBV28 to TRBJ1-2; D gene uncertain. Trimming pared 4 bases from V and 3 bases from J, leaving 6 bases between. Germline assignment: CDR1 MDHEN and CDR2 SYDVKM. CDR3 size: 12 residues. The sequenced part of the CDR3 DNA is TGTGCCAGCAGTTCAGAGTACTATGGC. Protein: CASSSEYYG. The whole CDR3 protein reads CASSSEYYGYTF.

As for this clone: With the read ending 3 residues before the CDR3 end, the germline J gene is used to fill in that end. The chain joins TRBV18 to TRBJ1-5; 7 bases line up with TRBD1. Germline trimming cut 0 bases from V and 4 bases from J; bases unmatched to any gene: 0. This CDR3 contains 14 residues. The germline gives CDR1 KGHSH, CDR2 LQKENI. The part of the CDR3 DNA that was read is TGTGCCAGCTCACCACCCAGGGGGAATCAGCCC. This translates into CASSPPRGNQP. The entire CDR3 is CASSPPRGNQPQHF.

As concerns this clone: The CDR3 is cut off 3 residues early in the read; its end comes from the germline J gene. The genes are TRBV27 and TRBJ1-1, with D possibly matching TRBD1 (5 bases). The germline V gene encodes CDR1 MNHEY and CDR2 SMNVEV (reference sequence). This CDR3 comprises 14 residues. The sequenced CDR3 bases are TGTGCCAGCAGTTCCCACGGGACTCCCGATGGA. Translation: CASSSHGTPDG. The full CDR3 is CASSSHGTPDGAFF.

A word on this clone: The CDR3 end is not reached by the read, which stops 3 residues before it; the germline J gene fills it in. The rearrangement uses TRBV12-3 or TRBV12-4 and TRBJ1-2; 10 bases align to TRBD1. V gave up 5 bases and J gave up 4 bases; unmatched junction bases: 7. This CDR3 is built from 15 residues. The CDR3 sequence is CASSLRQGAFYGYTF. CDR3 DNA (partial): TGTGCCAGCAGTCTGAGACAGGGGGCCTTCTATGGC.

Considering frequency, this clone is medium-sized. Read data end 3 residues before the CDR3 end; the end is taken from the germline J gene. This chain uses TRBV18 with TRBJ2-3, with 9 bases aligning to TRBD2. Germline V gives CDR1 KGHSH, CDR2 LQKENI. V lost 2 bases, J lost 2 bases, and 8 bases stayed unmatched. The CDR3 has 17 amino acids. CDR3 sequence reads: CASSPLGSGGLTDTQYF. CDR3 DNA (partial): TGTGCCAGCTCACCATTGGGAAGCGGGGGGCTCACAGATACG.

Regarding this clone: Read data end 3 residues before the CDR3 end; the end is taken from the germline J gene. This rearrangement joins TRBV20-1 to TRBJ2-5; TRBD2 matches at 12 bases. With V trimmed by 6 bases and J by 4 bases, 12 bases remained unmatched. The length of the CDR3 is 16 residues. Looked up from germline, CDR1 is DFQATT and CDR2 is SNEGSKA (reference sequence). The CDR3 bases that were read are TGCAGTGCGGCGGGTAGGGGACTAGCGGGTATAGAGACC. It codes for CSAAGRGLAGIET. The whole CDR3 region reads CSAAGRGLAGIETQYF.

The covered CDR3 bases are TGTGCCAGCAACAAGTACGAG. It is translated as CASNKYE. The whole CDR3 protein reads CASNKYEQYF. The rearrangement links TRBV5-8 to TRBJ2-7; D not certain. Read coverage stops 3 residues before the CDR3 terminus; the germline J gene supplies the remainder. The CDR3 totals 10 residues. The germline V and J ends were trimmed by 6 bases and 4 bases, with 5 bases remaining between them. The germline gives CDR1 SGHTS, CDR2 YDEGEE.

Concerning this clone itself: The read ends 3 residues before the CDR3 terminus; that terminus is restored from the germline J gene. The V gene is TRBV7-6, the J gene TRBJ2-1, with 8 bases aligning to TRBD2. Germline V gene data show CDR1 as SGHVS and CDR2 as FNYEAQ. The V gene end was trimmed by 2 bases and the J gene end by 8 bases; junction bases not matched to a gene: 8. CDR3 length: 15 amino acids. The CDR3 reads CASSLMTGGGDEQFF. The DNA read from the CDR3 is TGTGCCAGCAGCTTAATGACGGGGGGGGGAGATGAG. Variable domain in full (rest from reference TRBV7-6 and TRBJ2-1): GAGVSQSPRYKVTKRGQDVALRCDPISGHVSLYWYRQALGQGPEFLTYFNYEAQQDKSGLPNDRFSAERPEGSISTLTIQRTEQRDSAMYRCASSLMTGGGDEQFFGPGTRLTVL.

Notes on this clone: The read comes to an end 3 residues before the CDR3 does, leaving the germline J gene to fill in the end. The V gene is TRBV5-1, the J gene TRBJ1-2; D ambiguous. V was pared by 3 bases and J by 4 bases, with 13 bases between. Germline values: CDR1 SGHRS, CDR2 YFSETQ. The CDR3 loop spans 14 amino acids. The CDR3 is CASSYGLSGYGYTF. CDR3 DNA (partial): TGCGCCAGCAGCTACGGTTTATCTGGCTATGGC.

The sequenced part of the CDR3 DNA is TGTGCCAGCTGCCACTGGGGGGGGACAGATACG. Its protein product is CASCHWGGTDT. The whole CDR3 protein is CASCHWGGTDTQYF. The gene calls are TRBV7-2 and TRBJ2-3; 7 bases are shared with TRBD2. The sequence runs out 3 residues before the end of the CDR3; the remainder is reconstructed from the germline J gene. Germline CDR1 and CDR2: SGHTA and FQGNSA. The V segment lost 8 bases and the J segment 3 bases; nucleotides outside the gene matches: 8. This CDR3 spans 14 amino acids.

Notes on this clone: The observed sequence ends 3 residues before the CDR3 terminus, with the missing tail filled in from the germline J gene. The rearrangement joins TRBV7-8 to TRBJ1-4; weak D call: TRBD1 (5 bases). CDR1 and CDR2 (germline): SGHVS, FQNEAQ. The CDR3 is 16 residues long. Trimming took off 5 bases at V and 6 bases at J, with 19 bases between the two ends. The CDR3 sequence is CASSPTRLTDYEKLFF. CDR3 DNA (partial): TGTGCCAGCAGCCCGACCCGATTGACAGACTATGAAAAA.

On this clone itself: The read ends 3 residues early relative to the CDR3; the germline J gene fills the gap. The chain couples TRBV7-6 to TRBJ1-1, with D tentatively TRBD1 (5 bases). Germline V gives CDR1 SGHVS, CDR2 FNYEAQ. Trimming cost V 5 bases and J 1 base, with 23 bases left between them. The CDR3 has 18 amino acids. Incomplete CDR3 DNA: TGTGCCAGCAGCCTACGACAGTTGGGCAGGGCCGAGAACACTGAA. Translated, it gives CASSLRQLGRAENTE. The entire CDR3 sequence reads CASSLRQLGRAENTEAFF.

Worth noting for this clone: The missing CDR3 end, 3 residues past where the read stops, is filled in from the germline J gene. V usage is TRBV20-1 and J usage is TRBJ2-2; 7 bases are shared with TRBD1. The germline V gene encodes CDR1 DFQATT and CDR2 SNEGSKA (reference sequence). CDR3 length: 14 residues. J was trimmed by 0 bases and V by 6 bases; bases with no gene match: 4. Partial CDR3 DNA: TGCAGTGCCTCGACAGGGTCGAACACCGGGGAG. It yields the protein CSASTGSNTGE. The whole CDR3 protein is CSASTGSNTGELFF.

Details on this clone: The CDR3 end lies 3 residues beyond the end of the read and is filled in from the germline J gene. The V and J genes are TRBV5-1 and TRBJ2-2; tentative D call: TRBD1 (5 bases). Trimming pared 4 bases from V and 8 bases from J, leaving 12 bases between. Germline CDR1 and CDR2: SGHRS and YFSETQ. The CDR3 is 13 amino acids. The sequenced part of the CDR3 DNA is TGCGCCAGCAGCCTCGGACACTTAGGGGAG. Translation: CASSLGHLGE. The CDR3 in its entirety is CASSLGHLGELFF.

Comments on this clone: The read comes to an end 3 residues before the CDR3 does, leaving the germline J gene to fill in the end. The chain has TRBV5-4 and TRBJ2-7; D is possibly TRBD2 (6 bases). The CDR3 sequence is 12 residues long. CDR1 is SGHNT, CDR2 YYREEE, per germline (reference sequence). V was clipped by 4 bases and J by 6 bases, with 11 bases between them. CDR3 bases read: TGTGCCAGCAGCCCCGGAGGGCGCGAG. It translates to CASSPGGRE. In full, the CDR3 is CASSPGGREQYF.

About this clone: Read data end 3 residues before the CDR3 end; the end is taken from the germline J gene. The chain employs TRBV2 and TRBJ1-2; TRBD1 agrees at 8 bases. Germline V gene data show CDR1 as SNHLY and CDR2 as FYNNEI. This CDR3 contains 14 residues. V was clipped by 3 bases and J by 4 bases; unmatched bases: 4. CDR3 sequence reads: CASSEGQDRYGYTF. CDR3 DNA, as far as it was read: TGTGCCAGCAGTGAGGGACAGGACCGCTATGGC.

About this clone itself: The CDR3 end lies 3 residues beyond the end of the read and is filled in from the germline J gene. The gene calls are TRBV2 and TRBJ1-2, with no clear D. Germline CDR1 and CDR2: SNHLY and FYNNEI. CDR3 length: 12 residues. The CDR3 DNA, read in part, is TGTGCCAGCAGTGAGCACACCTCCGGC. Its translation: CASSEHTSG. In full, the CDR3 reads CASSEHTSGYTF. Supplemented by reference TRBV2 and TRBJ1-2, the full variable domain reads EPEVTQTPSHQVTQMGQEVILRCVPISNHLYFYWYRQILGQKVEFLVSFYNNEISEKSEIFDDQFSVERPDGSNFTLKIRSTKLEDSAMYFCASSEHTSGYTFGSGTRLTVV.

According to its frequency, this clone is medium-sized. The sequence runs out 3 residues before the end of the CDR3; the remainder is reconstructed from the germline J gene. The chain joins TRBV30 to TRBJ2-4; D not resolved. The CDR3 loop spans 15 amino acids. The germline V and J ends were trimmed by 2 bases and 1 base, with 12 bases remaining between them. The V gene's germline CDR1 is GTSNPN and CDR2 SVGIG (reference sequence). The CDR3 sequence is CAWSFGSTAKNIQYF. The sequenced CDR3 bases are TGTGCCTGGAGTTTCGGGTCAACGGCCAAAAACATT.

Of note for this clone: The read ends 3 residues before the CDR3 terminus; that terminus is restored from the germline J gene. This sequence joins TRBV5-1 and TRBJ2-5, with 9 bases that match TRBD2. CDR3 size: 16 residues. V lost 2 bases and J lost 5; bases outside the gene matches: 10. CDR1 and CDR2 from the germline V gene are SGHRS and YFSETQ. CDR3 bases read: TGCGCCAGCAGCTTTTCGGGCGGGGGGGCTTCGGAGACC. Its protein is CASSFSGGGASET. The complete CDR3 reads CASSFSGGGASETQYF.

Of note for this clone: The read falls 3 residues short of the CDR3 end, and the missing part is taken from the germline J gene. J is TRBJ2-3 and V is TRBV5-1, with D hard to call. The germline V gene has CDR1 SGHRS and CDR2 YFSETQ. V was clipped by 4 bases and J by 1 base, with 10 bases between them. The length of the CDR3 is 14 residues. The CDR3 DNA, read in part, is TGCGCCAGCAGCCCCGACACACGCACAGATACG. As protein: CASSPDTRTDT. The full CDR3 sequence reads CASSPDTRTDTQYF.

With respect to this clone: Read data end 3 residues before the CDR3 end; the end is taken from the germline J gene. This chain joins TRBV11-2 and TRBJ2-1; 7 bases align to TRBD1. The CDR3 extends over 15 amino acids. Germline CDR1 SGHAT, CDR2 FQNNGV. The V and J ends lost 5 bases and 7 bases, in that order; junction bases with no gene match: 11. CDR3 region: CASSPKGAGGNEQFF. The DNA read from the CDR3 is TGTGCCAGCAGCCCCAAGGGGGCGGGCGGGAATGAG.

Concerning this clone itself: The sequenced fragment ends 3 residues before the CDR3 boundary, so the rest is inferred from the germline J gene. The rearrangement links TRBV5-1 to TRBJ2-1, with 8 bases fitting TRBD1. The trim removed 5 bases at V and 4 bases at J, leaving 8 bases unmatched. Looked up from germline, CDR1 is SGHRS and CDR2 is YFSETQ. This CDR3 spans 15 amino acids. CDR3 sequence reads: CASSFDRTGYNEQFF. The CDR3 bases that were read are TGCGCCAGCAGTTTCGACCGGACAGGGTACAATGAG.

With respect to this clone: The sequence runs out 3 residues before the end of the CDR3; the remainder is reconstructed from the germline J gene. The rearrangement uses TRBV7-2 and TRBJ2-2; D gene uncertain. CDR3 size: 13 residues. Germline V gene lookup returns CDR1 SGHTA and CDR2 FQGNSA. With 5 bases removed from V and 3 bases from J, the gap between germline ends came to 7 bases. CDR3 protein: CASSPGDTGELFF. CDR3 DNA, as far as it was read: TGTGCCAGCAGCCCCGGTGACACCGGGGAG.

Of note for this clone: Read data end 3 residues before the CDR3 end; the end is taken from the germline J gene. This chain connects TRBV28 to TRBJ2-1; 7 bases line up with TRBD1. Trimming took 7 bases from V and 6 from J; bases not matched to a gene: 6. This CDR3 region has 13 residues. The germline CDR1 and CDR2 sequences are MDHEN and SYDVKM. The part of the CDR3 DNA that was read is TGTGCCAGCATCAAAGGGGGCCTCAATGAG. Its translation is CASIKGGLNE. The whole CDR3 protein is CASIKGGLNEQFF.

Regarding this clone: With the read ending 3 residues before the CDR3 end, the germline J gene is used to fill in that end. This rearrangement joins TRBV2 to TRBJ2-2, with TRBD1 identical over 7 bases. This CDR3 contains 13 residues. Germline loops: CDR1 SNHLY, CDR2 FYNNEI. The V and J ends lost 4 bases and 5 bases, in that order; junction bases with no gene match: 1. CDR3 amino acids: CASSAQGTGELFF. CDR3 DNA, as far as it was read: TGTGCCAGCAGTGCACAGGGGACCGGGGAG. Full variable domain (outside the CDR3, taken from reference TRBV2 and TRBJ2-2): EPEVTQTPSHQVTQMGQEVILRCVPISNHLYFYWYRQILGQKVEFLVSFYNNEISEKSEIFDDQFSVERPDGSNFTLKIRSTKLEDSAMYFCASSAQGTGELFFGEGSRLTVL.